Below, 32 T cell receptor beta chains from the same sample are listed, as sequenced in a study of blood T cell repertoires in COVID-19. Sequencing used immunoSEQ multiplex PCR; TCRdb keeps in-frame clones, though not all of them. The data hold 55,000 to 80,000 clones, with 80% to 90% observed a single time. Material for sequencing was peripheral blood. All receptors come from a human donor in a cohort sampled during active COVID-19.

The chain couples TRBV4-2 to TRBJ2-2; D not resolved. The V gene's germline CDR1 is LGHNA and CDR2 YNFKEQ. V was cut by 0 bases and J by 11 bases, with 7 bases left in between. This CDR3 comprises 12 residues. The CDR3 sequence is CASSQDPVELFF. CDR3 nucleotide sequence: TGTGCCAGCAGCCAAGACCCCGTAGAGCTGTTTTTT.

CDR3: CASKRGQGHEQFF. The CDR3 region has the DNA TGTGCCAGCAAAAGAGGACAGGGCCATGAGCAGTTCTTC. The rearrangement links TRBV6-5 to TRBJ2-1, with 8 bases identical to TRBD1. Germline lookup yields CDR1 MNHEY and CDR2 SVGAGI. With 7 bases clipped from V and 8 bases from J, the junction kept 7 bases outside the gene matches. The CDR3 sequence is 13 residues long.

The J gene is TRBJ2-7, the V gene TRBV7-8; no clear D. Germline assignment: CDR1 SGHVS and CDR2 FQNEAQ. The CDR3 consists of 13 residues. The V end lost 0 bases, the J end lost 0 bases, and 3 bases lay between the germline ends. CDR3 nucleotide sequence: TGTGCCAGCAGCTTAGCGGCCTCCTACGAGCAGTACTTC. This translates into CASSLAASYEQYF.

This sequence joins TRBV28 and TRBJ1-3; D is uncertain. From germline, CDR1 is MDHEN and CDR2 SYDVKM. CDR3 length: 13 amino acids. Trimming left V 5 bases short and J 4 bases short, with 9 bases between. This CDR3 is CASSPKLGNTIYF. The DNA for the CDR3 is TGTGCCAGCAGTCCGAAGCTCGGAAACACCATATATTTT.

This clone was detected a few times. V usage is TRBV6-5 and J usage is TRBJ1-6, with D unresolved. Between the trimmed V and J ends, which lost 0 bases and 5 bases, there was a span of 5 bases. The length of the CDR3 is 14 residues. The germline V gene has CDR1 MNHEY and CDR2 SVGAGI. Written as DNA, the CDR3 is TGTGCCAGCAGTTACTCGAGAGATAATTCACCCCTCCACTTT. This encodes CASSYSRDNSPLHF.

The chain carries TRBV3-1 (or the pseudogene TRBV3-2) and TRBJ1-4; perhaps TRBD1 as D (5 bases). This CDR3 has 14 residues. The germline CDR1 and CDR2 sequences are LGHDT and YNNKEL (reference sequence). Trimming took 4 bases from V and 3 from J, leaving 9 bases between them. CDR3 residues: CASSPRTPNEKLFF. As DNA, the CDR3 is TGTGCCAGCAGCCCCCGGACACCTAATGAAAAACTGTTTTTT.

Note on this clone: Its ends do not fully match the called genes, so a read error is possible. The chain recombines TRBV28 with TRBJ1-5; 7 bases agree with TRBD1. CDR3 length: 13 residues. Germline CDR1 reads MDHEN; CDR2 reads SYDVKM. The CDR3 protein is CASSPDTTGIRGF. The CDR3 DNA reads TGTGCCAGCAGTCCCGACACGACAGGGATTAGGGGATTT.

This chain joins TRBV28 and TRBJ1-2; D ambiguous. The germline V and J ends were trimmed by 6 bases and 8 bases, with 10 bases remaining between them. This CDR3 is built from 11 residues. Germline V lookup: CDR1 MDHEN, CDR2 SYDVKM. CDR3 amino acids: CASRKDWGYTF. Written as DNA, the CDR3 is TGTGCCAGCAGAAAGGACTGGGGCTACACCTTC.

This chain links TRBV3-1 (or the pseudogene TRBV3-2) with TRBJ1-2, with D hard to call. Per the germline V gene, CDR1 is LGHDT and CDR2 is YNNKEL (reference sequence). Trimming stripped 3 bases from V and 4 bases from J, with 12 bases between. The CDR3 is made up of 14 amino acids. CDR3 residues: CASSQQAGFYGYTF. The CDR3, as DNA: TGTGCCAGCAGCCAGCAGGCGGGGTTCTATGGCTACACCTTC.

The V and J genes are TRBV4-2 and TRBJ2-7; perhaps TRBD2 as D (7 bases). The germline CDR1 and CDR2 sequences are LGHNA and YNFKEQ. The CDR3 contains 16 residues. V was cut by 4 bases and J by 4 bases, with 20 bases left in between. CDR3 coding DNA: TGTGCCAGCAGCCGTAGGACGGGGGGCCGTGAGTACGAGCAGTACTTC. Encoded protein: CASSRRTGGREYEQYF.

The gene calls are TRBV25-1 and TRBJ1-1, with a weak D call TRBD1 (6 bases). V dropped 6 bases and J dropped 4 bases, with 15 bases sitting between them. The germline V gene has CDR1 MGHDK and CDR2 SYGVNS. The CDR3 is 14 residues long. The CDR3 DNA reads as TGTGCCAGCAGCGTCACAGGGATTAGCACTGAAGCTTTCTTT. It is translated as CASSVTGISTEAFF.

In DNA form, the CDR3 reads TGTGCCAGCAGCTCCGACAGGGGAGGGTACAATGAGCAGTTCTTC. It translates to CASSSDRGGYNEQFF. The chain has TRBV5-4 and TRBJ2-1; D perhaps matches TRBD1 (8 bases). From germline, CDR1 is SGHNT and CDR2 YYREEE (reference sequence). This CDR3 is built from 15 residues. The V end lost 3 bases, the J end lost 4 bases, and 14 bases lay between the germline ends.

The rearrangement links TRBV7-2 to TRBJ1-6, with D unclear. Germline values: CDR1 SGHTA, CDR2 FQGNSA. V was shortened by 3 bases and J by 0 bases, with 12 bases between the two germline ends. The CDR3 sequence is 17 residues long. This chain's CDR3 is CASSFRTSRSYNSPLHF. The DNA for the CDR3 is TGTGCCAGCAGCTTCCGGACTTCCCGCTCCTATAATTCACCCCTCCACTTT.

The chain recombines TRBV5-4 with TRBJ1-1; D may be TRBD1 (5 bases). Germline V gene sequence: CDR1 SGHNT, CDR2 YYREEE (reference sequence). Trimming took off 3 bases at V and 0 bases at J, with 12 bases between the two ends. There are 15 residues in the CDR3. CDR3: CASSSLGGVNTEAFF. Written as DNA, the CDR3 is TGTGCCAGCAGCTCCTTGGGGGGAGTGAACACTGAAGCTTTCTTT.

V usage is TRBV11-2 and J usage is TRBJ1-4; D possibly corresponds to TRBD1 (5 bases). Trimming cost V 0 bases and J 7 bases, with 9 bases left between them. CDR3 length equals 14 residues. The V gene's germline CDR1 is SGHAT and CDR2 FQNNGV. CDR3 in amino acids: CASSLDRGGEKLFF. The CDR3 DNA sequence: TGTGCCAGCAGCTTAGACCGGGGGGGTGAAAAACTGTTTTTT.

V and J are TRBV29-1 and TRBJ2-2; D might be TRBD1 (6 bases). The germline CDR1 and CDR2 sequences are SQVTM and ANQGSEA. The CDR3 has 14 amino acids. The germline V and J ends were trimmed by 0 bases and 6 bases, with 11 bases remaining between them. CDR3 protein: CSVEEAGAAGELFF. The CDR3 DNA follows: TGCAGCGTTGAAGAGGCAGGGGCGGCCGGGGAGCTGTTTTTT.

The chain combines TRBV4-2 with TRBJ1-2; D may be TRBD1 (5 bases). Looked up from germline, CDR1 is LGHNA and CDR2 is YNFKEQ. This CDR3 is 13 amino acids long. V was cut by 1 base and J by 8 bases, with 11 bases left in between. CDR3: CASSQVSGGGYTF. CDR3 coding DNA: TGTGCCAGCAGCCAAGTCTCGGGGGGAGGCTACACCTTC.

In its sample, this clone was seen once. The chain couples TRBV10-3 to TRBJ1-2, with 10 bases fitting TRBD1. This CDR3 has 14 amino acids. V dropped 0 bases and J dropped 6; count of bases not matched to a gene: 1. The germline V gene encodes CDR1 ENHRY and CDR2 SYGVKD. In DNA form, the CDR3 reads TGTGCCATCAGTGAGTCTGGGACAGGGGATGGCTACACCTTC. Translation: CAISESGTGDGYTF.

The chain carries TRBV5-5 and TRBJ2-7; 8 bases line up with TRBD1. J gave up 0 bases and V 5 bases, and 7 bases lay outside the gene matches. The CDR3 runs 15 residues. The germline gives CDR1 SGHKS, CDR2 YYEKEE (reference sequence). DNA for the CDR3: TGTGCCAGCAGACCCAGGGGGCAAGGCTCCTACGAGCAGTACTTC. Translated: CASRPRGQGSYEQYF.

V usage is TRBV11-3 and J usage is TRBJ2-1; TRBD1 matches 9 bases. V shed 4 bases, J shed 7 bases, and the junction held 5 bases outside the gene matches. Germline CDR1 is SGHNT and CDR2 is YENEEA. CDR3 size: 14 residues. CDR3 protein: CASSSGQGRNEQFF. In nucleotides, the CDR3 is TGTGCCAGCAGCTCGGGACAGGGTAGGAATGAGCAGTTCTTC.

Written as DNA, the CDR3 is TGTGCCAGCAGCCAATCGGGGGGGGCCTACGAGCAGTACTTC. Protein product: CASSQSGGAYEQYF. The rearrangement joins TRBV28 to TRBJ2-7; 8 bases fit TRBD2. V was clipped by 6 bases and J by 2 bases; unmatched bases: 6. The length of the CDR3 is 14 residues. The V gene's germline CDR1 is MDHEN and CDR2 SYDVKM. Variable domain in full (rest from reference TRBV28 and TRBJ2-7): DVKVTQSSRYLVKRTGEKVFLECVQDMDHENMFWYRQDPGLGLRLIYFSYDVKMKEKGDIPEGYSVSREKKERFSLILESASTNQTSMYLCASSQSGGAYEQYFGPGTRLTVT.

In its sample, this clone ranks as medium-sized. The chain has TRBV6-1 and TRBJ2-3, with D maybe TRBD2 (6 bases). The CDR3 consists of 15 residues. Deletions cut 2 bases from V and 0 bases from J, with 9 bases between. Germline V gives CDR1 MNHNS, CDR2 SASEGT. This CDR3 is CASSEMEGSTDTQYF. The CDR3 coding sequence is TGTGCCAGCAGTGAAATGGAGGGCAGCACAGATACGCAGTATTTT.

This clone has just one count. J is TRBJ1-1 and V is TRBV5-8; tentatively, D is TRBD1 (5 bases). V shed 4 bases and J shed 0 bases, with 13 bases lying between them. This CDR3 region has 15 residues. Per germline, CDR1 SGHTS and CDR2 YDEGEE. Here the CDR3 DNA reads TGTGCCAGCAGCGCGTGGACAAACATGAACACTGAAGCTTTCTTT. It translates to CASSAWTNMNTEAFF.

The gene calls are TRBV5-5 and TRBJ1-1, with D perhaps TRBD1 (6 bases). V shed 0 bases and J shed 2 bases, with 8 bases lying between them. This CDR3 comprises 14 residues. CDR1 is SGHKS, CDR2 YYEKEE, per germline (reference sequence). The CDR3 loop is CASSLGQANTEAFF. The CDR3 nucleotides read TGTGCCAGCAGCTTGGGACAGGCCAACACTGAAGCTTTCTTT.

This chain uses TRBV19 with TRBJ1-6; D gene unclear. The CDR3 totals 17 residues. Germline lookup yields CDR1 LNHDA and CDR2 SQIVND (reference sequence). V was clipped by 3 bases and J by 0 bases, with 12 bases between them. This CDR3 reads CASSIVPRSSYNSPLHF. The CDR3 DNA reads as TGTGCCAGTAGTATCGTCCCACGCAGCTCCTATAATTCACCCCTCCACTTT.

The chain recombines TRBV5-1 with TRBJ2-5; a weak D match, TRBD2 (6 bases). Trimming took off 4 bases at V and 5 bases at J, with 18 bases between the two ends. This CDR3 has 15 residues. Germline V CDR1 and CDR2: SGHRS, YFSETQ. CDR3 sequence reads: CASSRSGHPWETQYF. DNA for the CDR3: TGCGCCAGCAGCCGGAGCGGGCATCCATGGGAGACCCAGTACTTC. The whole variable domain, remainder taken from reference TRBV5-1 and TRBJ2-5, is KAGVTQTPRYLIKTRGQQVTLSCSPISGHRSVSWYQQTPGQGLQFLFEYFSETQRNKGNFPGRFSGRQFSNSRSEMNVSTLELGDSALYLCASSRSGHPWETQYFGPGTRLLVL.

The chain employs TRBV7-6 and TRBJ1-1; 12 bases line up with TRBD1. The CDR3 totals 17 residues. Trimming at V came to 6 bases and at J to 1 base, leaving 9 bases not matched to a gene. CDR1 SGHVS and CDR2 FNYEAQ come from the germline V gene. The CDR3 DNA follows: TGTGCCAGCAGTCTTAAAGGGACAGGGGGCAGGAACACTGAAGCTTTCTTT. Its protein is CASSLKGTGGRNTEAFF.

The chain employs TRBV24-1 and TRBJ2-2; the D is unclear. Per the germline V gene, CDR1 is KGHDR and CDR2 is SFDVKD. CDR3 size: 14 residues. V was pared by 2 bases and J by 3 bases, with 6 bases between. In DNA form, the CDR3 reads TGTGCCACCAGTGATTCTCGTTACACCGGGGAGCTGTTTTTT. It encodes CATSDSRYTGELFF.

For the CDR3, the DNA is TGTGCCAGCACCCTGTCAGGGTTCACTTCCTACGAGCAGTACTTC. Its protein is CASTLSGFTSYEQYF. V usage is TRBV6-5 and J usage is TRBJ2-7; D perhaps matches TRBD1 (5 bases). Germline lookup yields CDR1 MNHEY and CDR2 SVGAGI. With 7 bases removed from V and 1 base from J, the gap between germline ends came to 17 bases. This CDR3 has 15 residues.

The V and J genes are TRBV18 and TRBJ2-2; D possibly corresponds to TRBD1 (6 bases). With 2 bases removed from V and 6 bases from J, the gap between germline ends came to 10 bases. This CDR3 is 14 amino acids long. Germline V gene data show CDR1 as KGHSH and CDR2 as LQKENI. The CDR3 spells CASSPGQGPGELFF. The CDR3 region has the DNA TGTGCCAGCTCACCAGGGCAGGGGCCCGGGGAGCTGTTTTTT.

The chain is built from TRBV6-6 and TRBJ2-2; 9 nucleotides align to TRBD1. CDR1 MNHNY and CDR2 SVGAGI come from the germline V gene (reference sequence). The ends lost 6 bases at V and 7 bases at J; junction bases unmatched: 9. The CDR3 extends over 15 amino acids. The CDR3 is CASRPGTGSYGELFF. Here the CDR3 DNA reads TGTGCCAGCAGGCCCGGGACAGGGTCATACGGGGAGCTGTTTTTT.

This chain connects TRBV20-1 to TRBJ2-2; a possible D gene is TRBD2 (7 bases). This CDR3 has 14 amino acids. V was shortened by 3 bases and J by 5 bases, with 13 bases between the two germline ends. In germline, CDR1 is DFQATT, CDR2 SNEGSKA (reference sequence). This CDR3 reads CSASRGAITGELFF. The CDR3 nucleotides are TGCAGTGCTAGTCGGGGGGCAATAACCGGGGAGCTGTTTTTT.